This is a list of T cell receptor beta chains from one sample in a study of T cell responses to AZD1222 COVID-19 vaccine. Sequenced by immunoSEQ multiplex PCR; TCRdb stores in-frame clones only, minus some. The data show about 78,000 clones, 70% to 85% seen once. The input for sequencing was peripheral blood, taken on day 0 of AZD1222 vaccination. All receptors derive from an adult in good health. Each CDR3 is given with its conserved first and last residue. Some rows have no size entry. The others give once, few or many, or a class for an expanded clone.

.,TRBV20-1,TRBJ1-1,CSARSYTEAFF
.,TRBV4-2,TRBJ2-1,CASSQDLYLGQFF
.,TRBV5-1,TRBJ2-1,CASSLAPGTENEQFF
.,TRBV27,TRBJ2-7,CASGSYGQRSYEQYF
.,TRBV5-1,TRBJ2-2,CASSLRQGALNTGELFF
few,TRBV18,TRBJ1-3,CASSPNGESSGNTIYF
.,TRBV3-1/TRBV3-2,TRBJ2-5,CASSQGSGAQETQYF
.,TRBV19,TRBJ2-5,CASSTGPAVGTQYF
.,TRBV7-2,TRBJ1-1,CASSFSLAGAEAFF
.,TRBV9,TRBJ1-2,CASSVRTGVGGYTF
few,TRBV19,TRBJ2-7,CASSMGAGEKPEQYF
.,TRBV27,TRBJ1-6,CASSLGNNSPLHF
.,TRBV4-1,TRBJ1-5,CASSQTGLRLGGQPQHF
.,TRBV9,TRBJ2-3,CASSGTAGGHTDTQYF
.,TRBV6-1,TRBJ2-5,CASSEGTRQETQYF
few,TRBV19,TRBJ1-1,CASSRDRNTEAFF
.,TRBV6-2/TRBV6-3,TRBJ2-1,CASSYLGSGGAISYNEQFF
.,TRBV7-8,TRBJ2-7,CASSPSIQGQYF
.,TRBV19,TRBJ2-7,CASTPGQGHDEQYF
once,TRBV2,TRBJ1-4,CASSPRTGGEKLFF
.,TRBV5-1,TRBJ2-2,CASSSDRVGTGELFF
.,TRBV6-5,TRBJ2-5,CASSYRRYQETQYF
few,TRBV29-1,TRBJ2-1,CSVAQGGTYNEQFF
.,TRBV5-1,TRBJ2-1,CASSLGLAGRSYNEQFF
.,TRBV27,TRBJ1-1,CATKQERRNTEAFF
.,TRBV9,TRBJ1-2,CASSVGQELYGYTF
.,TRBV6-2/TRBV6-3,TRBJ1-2,CASSYWTTENYGYTF
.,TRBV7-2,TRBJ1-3,CASSLYRGSGNTIYF
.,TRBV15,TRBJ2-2,CATSREITGELFF
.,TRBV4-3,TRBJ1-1,CASSQEETGNTEAFF
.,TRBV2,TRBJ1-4,CASSSTGTESEKLFF
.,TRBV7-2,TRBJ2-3,CASSRRDRGTDTQYF
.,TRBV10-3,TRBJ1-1,CAISRTGGEVNTEAFF
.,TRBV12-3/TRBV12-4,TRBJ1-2,CASSQGGNYGYTF
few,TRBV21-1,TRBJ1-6,CASSPRTGYQNSPLHF
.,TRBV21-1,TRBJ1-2,CASSKVRGPGADLGYGYTF
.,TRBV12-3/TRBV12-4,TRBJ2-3,CASKSSTDTQYF
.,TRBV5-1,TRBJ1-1,CASSLATVNTEAFF
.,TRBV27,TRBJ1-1,CASQGQGFEAFF
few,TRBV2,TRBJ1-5,CASRGARSNQPQHF
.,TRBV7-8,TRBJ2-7,CASSLDGRSAYEQYF
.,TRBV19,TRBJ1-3,CASSRGDRGAGNTIYF
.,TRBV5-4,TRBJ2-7,CASSSPGQGGSGRTYEQYF
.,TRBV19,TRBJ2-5,CASSIGDRTRGETQYF
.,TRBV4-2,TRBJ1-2,CASSQASTPGYGYTF
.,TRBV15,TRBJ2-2,CATSRDRETGELFF
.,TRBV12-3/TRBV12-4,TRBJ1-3,CASSPGTANTIYF
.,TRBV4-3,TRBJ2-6,CASSPTTGDSTGANVLTF
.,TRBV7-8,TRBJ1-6,CASSLVGASSYNSPLHF
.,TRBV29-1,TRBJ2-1,CSVGLTGEGIEQFF